These 23 T cell receptor beta chains came from one sample sequenced in a study of identical twins. One entry per CDR3 protein results from TCRdb running MiXCR on the 5' RACE reads. The sample lists some 1,700,000 distinct CDR3 sequences; under 35% were seen once. What was sequenced was cord blood. The source is a newborn girl in good health.

This clonotype was detected ten times or more. V and J are TRBV2 and TRBJ2-7; D gene unclear. V was clipped by 4 bases and J by 3 bases, with 1 base between them. CDR3 length equals 10 residues. Germline V gene lookup returns CDR1 SNHLY and CDR2 FYNNEI. CDR3 nucleotides: TGTGCCAGCAGTGTCTACGAGCAGTACTTC. Its protein product is CASSVYEQYF.

In regard to this clonotype: Relative to the germline gene, one junction end is altered; a read error may explain this. The chain carries TRBV12-3 or TRBV12-4 and TRBJ2-3; 11 nucleotides agree with TRBD2. The CDR3 length is 17 residues. The CDR3 loop is CASSLWASGRSTDTQYF. DNA for the CDR3: TGTGCCAGCAGTTTATGGGCTAGCGGGAGGAGCACAGATACGCAATATTTT.

This rearrangement joins TRBV20-1 to TRBJ2-3, with a tentative D call TRBD2 (5 bases). This CDR3 spans 13 amino acids. Per the germline V gene, CDR1 is DFQATT and CDR2 is SNEGSKA (reference sequence). Trimming removed 3 bases at V and 0 bases at J, with 7 bases between. The DNA of the CDR3 is TGCAGTGCTAGCTGGGAGAGCACAGATACGCAGTATTTT. It specifies CSASWESTDTQYF.

The rearrangement joins TRBV27 to TRBJ2-3, with D possibly being TRBD2 (5 bases). CDR1 MNHEY and CDR2 SMNVEV come from the germline V gene (reference sequence). The CDR3 extends over 15 amino acids. V shed 2 bases and J shed 0 bases, with 9 bases lying between them. CDR3 region: CASSLKGGSTDTQYF. CDR3 sequence (DNA): TGTGCCAGCAGTTTAAAGGGCGGGAGCACAGATACGCAGTATTTT.

To note about this clonotype: Germline is not matched at one junction end, which may reflect a read error. The chain's CDR3 is CASRGPDQAPGEKLFF. The CDR3 bases are TGTGCTAGCAGGGGGCCCGACCAGGCCCCGGGTGAAAAACTGTTTTTT. The chain carries TRBV4-2 and TRBJ1-4; 8 bases map to TRBD1. The CDR3 extends over 16 amino acids. Germline V CDR1 and CDR2: LGHNA, YNFKEQ.

The genes are TRBV3-1 and TRBJ2-5; the D gene is possibly TRBD1 (6 bases). Germline values: CDR1 LGHDT, CDR2 YNNKEL (reference sequence). V dropped 3 bases and J dropped 11 bases, with 28 bases sitting between them. The CDR3 is made up of 17 amino acids. The DNA of the CDR3 is TGTGCCAGCAGCCAGCGGTTCGTAGGACAGCCGGTTTATGAGCAGTACTTC. Its translation: CASSQRFVGQPVYEQYF.

The chain combines TRBV20-1 with TRBJ2-7, with 7 bases matching TRBD2. Germline V lookup: CDR1 DFQATT, CDR2 SNEGSKA (reference sequence). The CDR3 spans 17 residues. Losses at the gene ends were 3 bases for V and 2 bases for J; bases not matched to a gene: 16. CDR3 residues: CSASNRRKGGKPYEQYF. The CDR3 coding sequence is TGCAGTGCTAGTAATCGACGAAAGGGAGGGAAACCCTACGAGCAGTACTTC.

The table lists this clonotype with a count of one. This chain links TRBV4-1 with TRBJ1-1; a possible D gene is TRBD1 (6 bases). V lost 1 base to trimming and J lost 5 bases, with 14 bases between them. CDR1 is MGHRA, CDR2 YSYEKL, per germline. This CDR3 region has 15 residues. CDR3 DNA: TGCGCCAGCAGCCAAGCCCGGACAGAGAGGACTGAAGCTTTCTTT. Encoded protein: CASSQARTERTEAFF.

Details on this clonotype: The CDR3 ends on some other residue instead of the conserved phenylalanine or tryptophan, so this is likely a read error. J is TRBJ2-5 and V is TRBV12-3 or TRBV12-4, with D maybe TRBD1 (6 bases). The J call may be incorrect, as the DNA end agrees better with TRBJ2-7. CDR3 length equals 15 residues. This CDR3 is CASSPYGTFPYEQYY. The DNA for the CDR3 is TGTGCCAGCAGTCCATACGGGACATTCCCCTACGAGCAGTACTAC.

This sequence joins TRBV29-1 and TRBJ2-4, with TRBD2 identical over 8 bases. TRBJ2-5 matches the DNA end more closely, so the J call is doubtful. CDR1 and CDR2 (germline): SQVTM, ANQGSEA. This CDR3 is 13 amino acids long. The CDR3 here is CSVPSGSSETQYF. As DNA, the CDR3 is TGCAGCGTTCCGAGCGGGAGTTCAGAGACCCAGTACTTC.

The chain combines TRBV11-2 with TRBJ1-1; D call uncertain. V lost 0 bases and J lost 0, with 14 bases in between. This CDR3 comprises 17 residues. CDR1 and CDR2 from the germline V gene are SGHAT and FQNNGV. The CDR3 DNA is TGTGCCAGCAGCTTAGATTCCCCACGCCACCTGAACACTGAAGCTTTCTTT. It translates to CASSLDSPRHLNTEAFF.

This chain links TRBV11-2 with TRBJ1-3; weak D call: TRBD1 (5 bases). The V end lost 2 bases, the J end lost 2 bases, and 10 bases lay between the germline ends. The V gene's germline CDR1 is SGHAT and CDR2 FQNNGV. This CDR3 is 15 amino acids long. Written as DNA, the CDR3 is TGTGCCAGCAGCTTATGGGGCAGTCCTGGAAACACCATATATTTT. This encodes CASSLWGSPGNTIYF. The full variable domain, its missing parts supplied by reference TRBV11-2 and TRBJ1-3, is EAGVAQSPRYKIIEKRQSVAFWCNPISGHATLYWYQQILGQGPKLLIQFQNNGVVDDSQLPKDRFSAERLKGVDSTLKIQPAKLEDSAVYLCASSLWGSPGNTIYFGEGSWLTVV.

The table lists this clonotype with many counts. V is TRBV5-1 and J is TRBJ2-5; D is unclear. Per germline, CDR1 SGHRS and CDR2 YFSETQ. Trimming left V 5 bases short and J 2 bases short, with 13 bases between. This CDR3 comprises 14 residues. The chain's CDR3 is CASRRATEQETQYF. CDR3 in DNA: TGCGCCAGCAGGAGAGCGACGGAACAAGAGACCCAGTACTTC.

A few counts support this clonotype. The chain has TRBV11-1 and TRBJ2-4; 11 positions match TRBD2. The V segment lost 5 bases and the J segment 8 bases; nucleotides outside the gene matches: 8. The length of the CDR3 is 15 residues. CDR1 and CDR2 (germline): SGHAT, FQDESV (reference sequence). The CDR3 sequence is CASSPRLAGWDIQYF. The CDR3 DNA follows: TGTGCCAGCAGCCCTAGACTAGCGGGATGGGACATTCAGTACTTC.

As to this clonotype: One junction end disagrees with the germline gene, perhaps due to a read error. V and J are TRBV20-1 and TRBJ1-2, with a tentative D call TRBD1 (5 bases). Germline assignment: CDR1 DFQATT and CDR2 SNEGSKA (reference sequence). The CDR3 length is 15 residues. The CDR3 protein is CSTRDNQGANYGYTF. Here the CDR3 DNA reads TGCAGTACTAGAGATAATCAGGGAGCTAACTATGGCTACACCTTC.

This clonotype turned up a few times. This chain links TRBV7-2 with TRBJ1-4; TRBD1 matches at 7 bases. The CDR3 extends over 20 amino acids. The germline CDR1 and CDR2 sequences are SGHTA and FQGNSA. V was clipped by 5 bases and J by 0 bases; unmatched bases: 18. The CDR3 sequence is CASSRRTGFPSSATNEKLFF. DNA of the CDR3: TGTGCCAGCAGCCGTCGGACAGGTTTCCCCTCCTCTGCAACTAATGAAAAACTGTTTTTT.

CDR3: CASSLAGKYEQYF. The CDR3 DNA reads as TGTGCCAGCTCCCTAGCGGGAAAATACGAGCAGTACTTC. The J gene is TRBJ2-7, the V gene TRBV6-5; 9 nucleotides align to TRBD2. The CDR3 is made up of 13 amino acids. CDR1 and CDR2 (germline): MNHEY, SVGAGI. J gave up 4 bases and V 8 bases, and 6 bases lay outside the gene matches.

This clonotype was counted ten times or more. The CDR3 DNA follows: TGTGCCAGCAGTTGGAAGGGGGCTGCGGCCTATGGCTACACCTTC. It yields the protein CASSWKGAAAYGYTF. This chain joins TRBV11-1 and TRBJ1-2, with 7 positions matching TRBD1. Germline values: CDR1 SGHAT, CDR2 FQDESV (reference sequence). V lost 6 bases and J lost 4; bases outside the gene matches: 11. The length of the CDR3 is 15 residues.

This clonotype appeared a few times. The chain recombines TRBV7-2 with TRBJ1-1, with a weak D call TRBD1 (5 bases). The CDR3 sequence is 14 residues long. Trimming pared 5 bases from V and 1 base from J, leaving 11 bases between. Per germline, CDR1 SGHTA and CDR2 FQGNSA. For the CDR3, the DNA is TGTGCCAGCAGCATATCCGGACAGAACACTGAAGCTTTCTTT. It translates to CASSISGQNTEAFF.

The chain uses TRBV11-1 and TRBJ2-5; perhaps TRBD2 as D (5 bases). Between the trimmed V and J ends, which lost 4 bases and 0 bases, there was a span of 21 bases. Germline CDR1 reads SGHAT; CDR2 reads FQDESV (reference sequence). There are 18 residues in the CDR3. CDR3 residues: CASSSGWEAVMYQETQYF. CDR3 DNA: TGTGCCAGCAGCTCCGGGTGGGAAGCGGTAATGTACCAAGAGACCCAGTACTTC.

A few counts support this clonotype. CDR3 in DNA: TGTGCCAGCAGCCAAGCGGGGGGACGTTACACAGATACGCAGTATTTT. This sequence encodes CASSQAGGRYTDTQYF. The V gene is TRBV4-2, the J gene TRBJ2-3, with 7 bases identical to TRBD2. Germline V gene lookup returns CDR1 LGHNA and CDR2 YNFKEQ. With V trimmed by 1 base and J by 2 bases, 6 bases remained unmatched. The CDR3 covers 16 residues.

In this sample, this clonotype turned up a few times. The chain combines TRBV20-1 with TRBJ1-5; tentative D call: TRBD1 (5 bases). Trimming cost V 3 bases and J 6 bases, with 18 bases left between them. Germline V gives CDR1 DFQATT, CDR2 SNEGSKA (reference sequence). This CDR3 is 15 amino acids long. DNA of the CDR3: TGCAGTGCTAGCCCCATGGGGGGGGTCGGTCAGCCCCAGCATTTT. It is translated as CSASPMGGVGQPQHF.

This chain joins TRBV6-5 and TRBJ1-1; TRBD1 might be the D (5 bases). Per germline, CDR1 MNHEY and CDR2 SVGAGI. This CDR3 region has 14 residues. The V end lost 0 bases, the J end lost 3 bases, and 8 bases lay between the germline ends. The CDR3 here is CASSYSGEDTEAFF. Here the CDR3 DNA reads TGTGCCAGCAGTTACTCGGGGGAGGACACTGAAGCTTTCTTT.